Listed below are T cell receptor beta chains from one sample, sequenced in a study of cytomegalovirus exposure and HLA in healthy donors. TCRdb keeps only in-frame clones here, not all; method: immunoSEQ multiplex PCR. The table has around 130,000 clones, 84% seen once. The sequencing sample was made of PBMCs. These TCRs come from a man aged 50-59 years in good health and CMV-seronegative. The CDR3 runs from the conserved cysteine through the conserved F or W. A D gene is named only where the DNA matches it firmly. The size entry is marked missing in some rows and otherwise reads once, few, many or a size class.

abundance: -
d_gene: -
j_gene: TRBJ2-1
v_gene: TRBV9
CDR3aa: CASSVASLNNEQFF
CDR3nt: TGTGCCAGCAGCGTAGCCTCTCTTAACAATGAGCAGTTCTTC

abundance: -
d_gene: -
j_gene: TRBJ1-2
v_gene: TRBV6-5
CDR3aa: CASSSHSGTTNYGYTF
CDR3nt: TGTGCCAGCAGTTCCCACTCCGGGACAACTAACTATGGCTACACCTTC

abundance: -
d_gene: -
j_gene: TRBJ1-2
v_gene: TRBV30
CDR3aa: CAWSDPPQGSYGYTF
CDR3nt: TGTGCCTGGAGTGACCCGCCTCAGGGGAGCTATGGCTACACCTTC

abundance: -
d_gene: TRBD1
j_gene: TRBJ2-5
v_gene: TRBV2
CDR3aa: CASSEVLGQVPHF
CDR3nt: TGTGCCAGCAGTGAAGTCTTGGGACAGGTTCCTCACTTC

abundance: -
d_gene: TRBD1
j_gene: TRBJ2-7
v_gene: TRBV9
CDR3aa: CASSGGTGGSYEQYF
CDR3nt: TGTGCCAGCAGCGGGGGGACAGGGGGCTCCTACGAGCAGTACTTC

abundance: -
d_gene: -
j_gene: TRBJ1-4
v_gene: TRBV10-2
CDR3aa: CASTNYPTNEKLFF
CDR3nt: TGCGCCAGCACTAACTATCCAACTAATGAAAAACTGTTTTTT

abundance: -
d_gene: TRBD1
j_gene: TRBJ1-2
v_gene: TRBV7-3
CDR3aa: CASSPTGQGYGYTF
CDR3nt: TGTGCCAGCAGTCCGACGGGACAGGGGTATGGCTACACCTTC

abundance: -
d_gene: -
j_gene: TRBJ2-5
v_gene: TRBV7-9
CDR3aa: CASSSGGLETQYF
CDR3nt: TGTGCCAGCAGCTCCGGGGGGCTGGAGACCCAGTACTTC

abundance: -
d_gene: TRBD1
j_gene: TRBJ2-1
v_gene: TRBV11-2
CDR3aa: CASRGARGRYNEQFF
CDR3nt: TGTGCCAGCAGAGGTGCGAGGGGGCGGTACAATGAGCAGTTCTTC

abundance: -
d_gene: TRBD2
j_gene: TRBJ2-2
v_gene: TRBV2
CDR3aa: CASPSGGPTGELFF
CDR3nt: TGTGCCAGCCCTAGCGGGGGTCCTACCGGGGAGCTGTTTTTT

abundance: -
d_gene: -
j_gene: TRBJ2-7
v_gene: TRBV28
CDR3aa: CASSFPAYEQYF
CDR3nt: TGTGCCAGCAGTTTCCCCGCCTACGAGCAGTACTTC

abundance: -
d_gene: -
j_gene: TRBJ2-5
v_gene: TRBV7-2
CDR3aa: CASSLSRDFQETQYF
CDR3nt: TGTGCCAGCAGCTTATCACGGGACTTCCAAGAGACCCAGTACTTC

abundance: -
d_gene: -
j_gene: TRBJ2-7
v_gene: TRBV18
CDR3aa: CATSRGQGEQYF
CDR3nt: TGTGCCACCAGTCGGGGTCAAGGCGAGCAGTACTTC

abundance: few
d_gene: -
j_gene: TRBJ2-1
v_gene: TRBV7-9
CDR3aa: CASTPQDNEQFF
CDR3nt: TGTGCCAGCACCCCCCAGGACAATGAGCAGTTCTTC

abundance: -
d_gene: -
j_gene: TRBJ2-7
v_gene: TRBV14
CDR3aa: CASSQAVGRGAEQYF
CDR3nt: TGTGCCAGCAGCCAAGCGGTGGGTCGGGGTGCCGAGCAGTACTTC

abundance: -
d_gene: TRBD2
j_gene: TRBJ2-7
v_gene: TRBV5-1
CDR3aa: CASSLGGLAGYEQYF
CDR3nt: TGCGCCAGCAGCTTGGGCGGACTAGCTGGATACGAGCAGTACTTC

abundance: -
d_gene: TRBD2
j_gene: TRBJ2-7
v_gene: TRBV19
CDR3aa: CASTPAGEAGEQYF
CDR3nt: TGTGCCAGTACCCCAGCGGGAGAAGCAGGGGAGCAGTACTTC

abundance: -
d_gene: -
j_gene: TRBJ2-3
v_gene: TRBV25-1
CDR3aa: CASIRKGGGTDTQYF
CDR3nt: TGTGCCAGCATTCGAAAAGGGGGGGGCACAGATACGCAGTATTTT

abundance: -
d_gene: TRBD1
j_gene: TRBJ2-5
v_gene: TRBV5-6
CDR3aa: CASSIRQGKETQYF
CDR3nt: TGTGCCAGCAGCATACGACAGGGGAAAGAGACCCAGTACTTC

abundance: -
d_gene: -
j_gene: TRBJ1-1
v_gene: TRBV7-2
CDR3aa: CASSTRGGSEAFF
CDR3nt: TGTGCCAGCAGTACGAGGGGGGGGTCTGAAGCTTTCTTT

abundance: -
d_gene: TRBD1
j_gene: TRBJ1-1
v_gene: TRBV4-1
CDR3aa: CASSQTGGNTEAFF
CDR3nt: TGCGCCAGCAGCCAGACAGGGGGAAACACTGAAGCTTTCTTT

abundance: -
d_gene: TRBD1
j_gene: TRBJ2-3
v_gene: TRBV10-3
CDR3aa: CAISLQGISTDTQYF
CDR3nt: TGTGCCATCAGTTTACAGGGGATTAGCACAGATACGCAGTATTTT

abundance: -
d_gene: TRBD1
j_gene: TRBJ1-5
v_gene: TRBV2
CDR3aa: CASSPGQGAHQPQHF
CDR3nt: TGTGCCAGTTCTCCGGGACAGGGGGCTCATCAGCCCCAGCATTTT

abundance: -
d_gene: TRBD1
j_gene: TRBJ1-2
v_gene: TRBV9
CDR3aa: CASARTGANYGYTF
CDR3nt: TGTGCCAGCGCCAGGACAGGGGCGAACTATGGCTACACCTTC

abundance: -
d_gene: -
j_gene: TRBJ1-1
v_gene: TRBV10-3
CDR3aa: CAIRGVSTEAFF
CDR3nt: TGTGCCATCAGAGGGGTTTCCACTGAAGCTTTCTTT

abundance: few
d_gene: -
j_gene: TRBJ1-4
v_gene: TRBV5-6
CDR3aa: CASSAGANEKLFF
CDR3nt: TGTGCCAGCAGCGCGGGGGCGAATGAAAAACTGTTTTTT

abundance: -
d_gene: -
j_gene: TRBJ1-1
v_gene: TRBV6-4
CDR3aa: CASTQLNTEAFF
CDR3nt: TGTGCCAGTACACAGTTAAACACTGAAGCTTTCTTT

abundance: once
d_gene: TRBD1
j_gene: TRBJ2-5
v_gene: TRBV5-1
CDR3aa: CASSLGVMTGESETQYF
CDR3nt: TGCGCCAGCAGCTTGGGGGTAATGACAGGGGAGAGCGAGACCCAGTACTTC

abundance: -
d_gene: -
j_gene: TRBJ2-5
v_gene: TRBV7-3
CDR3aa: CASSLSRDQETQYF
CDR3nt: TGTGCCAGCAGCCTATCCCGGGATCAAGAGACCCAGTACTTC

abundance: -
d_gene: -
j_gene: TRBJ1-2
v_gene: TRBV10-3
CDR3aa: CAISELGPYGYTF
CDR3nt: TGTGCCATCAGTGAATTGGGCCCCTATGGCTACACCTTC

abundance: -
d_gene: -
j_gene: TRBJ1-5
v_gene: TRBV18
CDR3aa: CASSPSFIKSQPQHF
CDR3nt: TGTGCCAGCTCACCTTCCTTCATTAAGAGTCAGCCCCAGCATTTT

abundance: -
d_gene: -
j_gene: TRBJ2-2
v_gene: TRBV5-6
CDR3aa: CASSPTSRAGELFF
CDR3nt: TGTGCCAGCAGCCCAACTAGTCGGGCCGGGGAGCTGTTTTTT

abundance: -
d_gene: -
j_gene: TRBJ2-3
v_gene: TRBV4-1
CDR3aa: CASSQVHTHTDTQYF
CDR3nt: TGCGCCAGCAGCCAAGTCCACACCCACACAGATACGCAGTATTTT

abundance: -
d_gene: -
j_gene: TRBJ1-5
v_gene: TRBV4-1
CDR3aa: CASSLGMKQPQHF
CDR3nt: TGCGCCAGCAGCCTCGGGATGAAACAGCCCCAGCATTTT

abundance: -
d_gene: TRBD1
j_gene: TRBJ2-7
v_gene: TRBV4-3
CDR3aa: CASSPWTGDTYEQYF
CDR3nt: TGCGCCAGCAGCCCATGGACAGGGGACACCTACGAGCAGTACTTC

abundance: -
d_gene: TRBD1
j_gene: TRBJ1-5
v_gene: TRBV5-1
CDR3aa: CASSFGTGGQPQHF
CDR3nt: TGCGCCAGCAGCTTCGGGACAGGTGGACAGCCCCAGCATTTT

abundance: -
d_gene: -
j_gene: TRBJ2-1
v_gene: TRBV5-1
CDR3aa: CASSGPFGGPANSYNEQFF
CDR3nt: TGCGCCAGCAGCGGACCATTCGGAGGGCCTGCAAACTCCTACAATGAGCAGTTCTTC

abundance: few
d_gene: TRBD1
j_gene: TRBJ1-5
v_gene: TRBV7-2
CDR3aa: CASSPDRGNQPQHF
CDR3nt: TGTGCCAGCAGTCCTGACAGGGGCAATCAGCCCCAGCATTTT

abundance: once
d_gene: TRBD1
j_gene: TRBJ2-3
v_gene: TRBV5-6
CDR3aa: CASSPTGSTDTQYF
CDR3nt: TGTGCCAGCAGCCCGACAGGGTCCACAGATACGCAGTATTTT

abundance: -
d_gene: -
j_gene: TRBJ1-2
v_gene: TRBV4-1
CDR3aa: CASSPAVAGDYGYTF
CDR3nt: TGCGCCAGCAGCCCAGCGGTGGCAGGGGATTATGGCTACACCTTC

abundance: -
d_gene: -
j_gene: TRBJ1-4
v_gene: TRBV7-8
CDR3aa: CASSLDGGLVATNEKLFF
CDR3nt: TGTGCCAGCAGCTTAGACGGGGGACTAGTTGCAACTAATGAAAAACTGTTTTTT

abundance: -
d_gene: TRBD1
j_gene: TRBJ2-5
v_gene: TRBV2
CDR3aa: CASTGTDQETQYF
CDR3nt: TGTGCCAGCACTGGGACAGACCAAGAGACCCAGTACTTC

abundance: -
d_gene: TRBD1
j_gene: TRBJ2-7
v_gene: TRBV10-1
CDR3aa: CASSESPGGPYEQYF
CDR3nt: TGCGCCAGCAGTGAGTCGCCAGGGGGCCCCTACGAGCAGTACTTC

abundance: -
d_gene: -
j_gene: TRBJ2-1
v_gene: TRBV6-5
CDR3aa: CASTQGNEQFF
CDR3nt: TGTGCCAGCACCCAGGGTAATGAGCAGTTCTTC

abundance: -
d_gene: TRBD2
j_gene: TRBJ2-7
v_gene: TRBV10-2
CDR3aa: CASSEERGRDEQYF
CDR3nt: TGCGCCAGCAGTGAAGAACGGGGGAGGGACGAGCAGTACTTC

abundance: -
d_gene: -
j_gene: TRBJ2-3
v_gene: TRBV6-6
CDR3aa: CASSYGPEGGTDTQYF
CDR3nt: TGTGCCAGCAGTTACGGACCTGAGGGGGGGACAGATACGCAGTATTTT

abundance: -
d_gene: TRBD2
j_gene: TRBJ2-3
v_gene: TRBV29-1
CDR3aa: CSVASGRAPDTQYF
CDR3nt: TGCAGCGTTGCGAGCGGGAGGGCCCCAGATACGCAGTATTTT

abundance: -
d_gene: -
j_gene: TRBJ1-5
v_gene: TRBV7-8
CDR3aa: CASSLRHPSNQPQHF
CDR3nt: TGTGCCAGCAGCTTAAGACACCCAAGCAATCAGCCCCAGCATTTT

abundance: -
d_gene: -
j_gene: TRBJ2-7
v_gene: TRBV6-5
CDR3aa: CASRAQAGEYHEQYF
CDR3nt: TGTGCCAGCAGAGCCCAGGCCGGGGAGTATCACGAGCAGTACTTC

abundance: -
d_gene: -
j_gene: TRBJ2-7
v_gene: TRBV29-1
CDR3aa: CSGLPWAVPSYEQYF
CDR3nt: TGCAGCGGCCTCCCTTGGGCTGTTCCATCCTACGAGCAGTACTTC

abundance: -
d_gene: TRBD2
j_gene: TRBJ2-5
v_gene: TRBV25-1
CDR3aa: CASRTARGGQGTQYF
CDR3nt: TGTGCCAGCAGGACCGCTCGGGGGGGCCAGGGGACCCAGTACTTC